The clone carrying this T cell receptor (beta chain) was recorded a few times. The CDR3 has 16 residues. Germline lookup yields CDR1 LNHNV and CDR2 YYDKDF (reference sequence). Trimming took off 3 bases at V and 0 bases at J, with 12 bases between the two ends. The entry originates in a study of T cells in Graves' hyperthyroidism and ophthalmopathy. The investigators amplified TCR beta CDR3 regions from RNA transcripts. A first-round RT-PCR of the TCR CDR3 used the HTBI primer set. TCRdb reprocessed the multiplex PCR reads via MiXCR and lists one record per CDR3 protein. The repertoire has 650,000 to 750,000 distinct CDR3 sequences, approximately 14% of them found once; the top ten carry roughly a tenth.

The receptor was derived from a woman younger than 35 with Graves' hyperthyroidism. The chain is built from TRBV15 and TRBJ1-3; D unclear. Specimen: blood. The CDR3 nucleotides are TGTGCCACCAGCAGTTCACCCGGCGTCTCTGGAAACACCATATATTTT. Its translation is CATSSSPGVSGNTIYF.